This T cell receptor (beta chain) appears in the sequencing data of a study of shared clonotypes between healthy human individuals. Here immunoSEQ multiplex PCR was the method, and the copy in TCRdb shows in-frame clones only, minus some. The table includes hundreds of thousands of clones, about four fifths detected once. This CDR3 contains 16 residues. CDR1 and CDR2 (germline): SGHTA, FQGNSA. V lost 1 base to trimming and J lost 1 base, with 12 bases between them. The origin of this receptor is a woman aged 40 to 49 in good health. Some clones in this sample may be carry-over from other donors' samples. The sequenced sample was PBMCs. The chain employs TRBV7-2 and TRBJ2-3; maybe TRBD1 (6 bases). The CDR3 DNA follows: TGTGCCAGCAGCTTAGAGGGGGACGTTCGCACAGATACGCAGTATTTT. Its protein product is CASSLEGDVRTDTQYF.